This is a list of T cell receptor beta chains from one sample in a study of blood T cell repertoires in COVID-19. The assay was immunoSEQ multiplex PCR, and TCRdb's table has in-frame clones only and misses some. Among about 38,000 clones listed, approximately 80% were seen once. What was sequenced was peripheral blood. These receptors originate from a man over 45 with active COVID-19. Each CDR3 is given with its conserved first and last residue. Fields, in order: V gene, D gene, J gene, clone size, CDR3 DNA, CDR3 protein. The D gene is left open where the match is weak. Some rows mark clone size as missing; the rest say once, few, many or name a class of expanded clone.

>TRBV18|TRBD1|TRBJ1-2|once
TGTGCCAGCTCATCTTCAAGTCCGGGACAGGGAGGCTACACCTTC
CASSSSSPGQGGYTF
>TRBV7-8|.|TRBJ2-7|.
TGTGCCAGCAGCTTTACGAGGCACGCCCTCTCCTACGAGCAGTACTTC
CASSFTRHALSYEQYF
>TRBV6-2/TRBV6-3|TRBD1|TRBJ1-2|.
TGTGCCAGCAGTTATTCAGGGGGCGCGCCGAGAGGCTACACCTTC
CASSYSGGAPRGYTF
>TRBV13|TRBD1|TRBJ2-1|.
TGTGCCAGCAGCTCCCGGGACAGCTCCTACAATGAGCAGTTCTTC
CASSSRDSSYNEQFF
>TRBV4-1|.|TRBJ2-1|.
TGCGCCAGCAGCCAAGATGGACTGTCGCAGTTCTTC
CASSQDGLSQFF
>TRBV4-3|.|TRBJ2-1|.
TGCGCCAGCAGCCAAGATCGAATAAATCCCGGCAGGGCGGCCTACAATGAGCAGTTCTTC
CASSQDRINPGRAAYNEQFF
>TRBV7-2|TRBD2|TRBJ2-3|.
TGTGCCAGCAGCCTCTTTAGCGGGGGGGCCACGGATACGCAGTATTTT
CASSLFSGGATDTQYF
>TRBV19|.|TRBJ1-5|.
TGTGCCAGTAGTATAGCGCGGGTCGGGCAGCCCCAGCATTTT
CASSIARVGQPQHF
>TRBV29-1|.|TRBJ2-2|.
TGCAGCGTTCGAGCTAGTTTGACCGGGGAGCTGTTTTTT
CSVRASLTGELFF
>TRBV5-1|.|TRBJ1-1|.
TGCGCCAGCAGGGGCCACACTGAAGCTTTCTTT
CASRGHTEAFF
>TRBV13|.|TRBJ2-7|once
TGTGCCAGCAGGCGGGCCGGTAGAAACTACGAGCAGTACTTC
CASRRAGRNYEQYF
>TRBV19|.|TRBJ2-6|.
TGTGCCAGTACCGGGTCCCGCTCTGGGGCCAACGTCCTGACTTTC
CASTGSRSGANVLTF
>TRBV5-1|TRBD2|TRBJ2-2|few
TGCGCCAGCAGCCCCGGGACTAGCGGGGGAACGAACACCGGGGAGCTGTTTTTT
CASSPGTSGGTNTGELFF
>TRBV2|TRBD2|TRBJ2-5|.
TGTGCCAGCACCGAAGCGGCGGGGGGGCTTGAGACCCAGTACTTC
CASTEAAGGLETQYF
>TRBV7-2|TRBD1|TRBJ1-6|.
TGTGCCAGCAGCACAGGGACAGCTACGCTAGCCCTCCACTTT
CASSTGTATLALHF
>TRBV10-3|TRBD1|TRBJ2-2|.
TGTGCCATCGCGGGACAGGGGAAGAACACCGGGGAGCTGTTTTTT
CAIAGQGKNTGELFF
>TRBV12-3/TRBV12-4|.|TRBJ2-5|.
TGTGCCAGTCTAGGGGGACAAGAGACCCAGTACTTC
CASLGGQETQYF
>TRBV5-1|TRBD1|TRBJ1-6|once
TGCGCCAGCAGCTTAACAGGGGAAAGTTCACCCCTCCACTTT
CASSLTGESSPLHF
>TRBV3-1/TRBV3-2|.|TRBJ1-4|.
TGTGCCAGCAGCCAAGATGACGGCAGGGCATTGTTTTTT
CASSQDDGRALFF
>TRBV5-1|TRBD1|TRBJ1-4|.
TGCGCCAGTACTACGGACAGGGGGAACGAAAAACTGTTTTTT
CASTTDRGNEKLFF
>TRBV27|TRBD2|TRBJ2-3|.
TGTGCCAGCAGTTTAGTGGCGGGGGGGGGTGCTACGCAGTATTTT
CASSLVAGGGATQYF
>TRBV6-5|.|TRBJ2-7|.
TGTGCCAGCAGTTACAGGGGCCTCTACGAGCAGTACTTC
CASSYRGLYEQYF
>TRBV5-6|.|TRBJ1-3|.
TGTGCCAGCAGCTTGGACAACTCTGGAAACACCATATATTTT
CASSLDNSGNTIYF
>TRBV6-1|TRBD1|TRBJ1-2|.
TGTGCCAGCAGTGAATGGGGACAGGGCTATGGCTACACCTTC
CASSEWGQGYGYTF
>TRBV11-2|TRBD2|TRBJ2-2|.
TGTGCCAGCAGCTGGGGGAGGGGAGGGACCGGGGAGCTGTTTTTT
CASSWGRGGTGELFF